These T cell receptor beta chains were read from a single sample in a study of T cells after yellow fever vaccination. TCRdb re-called the 5' RACE reads through MiXCR, storing one row per CDR3 protein. The data contain approximately 150,000 distinct CDR3 sequences, 6.2% of them singletons. This specimen consisted of CD4+ T cells sorted from PBMCs, obtained on the day of the first yellow fever vaccination. These receptors were taken from a man younger than 35 who received the YFV17D yellow fever vaccine. CDR3s include the opening cysteine and the closing phenylalanine or tryptophan. The order of the fields is clone size, J gene, V gene, D gene, CDR3 DNA, CDR3 protein. A D gene is named only where the DNA matches it firmly. Size is omitted from some rows. Given values are once, few, many or a class for expanded clones.

abundance: many
j_gene: TRBJ2-1
v_gene: TRBV5-1
d_gene: TRBD2
CDR3nt: TGCGCCAGCAAATTCTTAAGCGGGGAGAACAATGAGCAGTTCTTC
CDR3aa: CASKFLSGENNEQFF

abundance: few
j_gene: TRBJ1-4
v_gene: TRBV4-2
d_gene: TRBD1
CDR3nt: TGTGCCAGCAGCCAATGGACAGGGTTTAGGGAAAAACTGTTTTTT
CDR3aa: CASSQWTGFREKLFF

abundance: few
j_gene: TRBJ2-7
v_gene: TRBV18
d_gene: TRBD2
CDR3nt: TGTGCCAGCTCACCGCGGGGGGACGTCTACTACGAGCAGTACTTC
CDR3aa: CASSPRGDVYYEQYF

abundance: .
j_gene: TRBJ1-5
v_gene: TRBV28
d_gene: .
CDR3nt: TGTGCCAGTAGGGCGCCCGACCGCAATCAGCCCCAGCATTTT
CDR3aa: CASRAPDRNQPQHF

abundance: .
j_gene: TRBJ2-3
v_gene: TRBV7-2
d_gene: .
CDR3nt: TGTGCCAGCAGCTTAGGAACAGCGGTCCTTACAGATACGCAGTATTTT
CDR3aa: CASSLGTAVLTDTQYF

abundance: many
j_gene: TRBJ1-2
v_gene: TRBV5-1
d_gene: TRBD1
CDR3nt: TGCGCCAGCAGCGTGACAGGGAACTATGGCTACACCTTC
CDR3aa: CASSVTGNYGYTF

abundance: many
j_gene: TRBJ2-5
v_gene: TRBV7-9
d_gene: .
CDR3nt: TGTGCCAGCAGCTTATCGGGGGTTCAAGAGACCCAGTACTTC
CDR3aa: CASSLSGVQETQYF

abundance: few
j_gene: TRBJ2-2
v_gene: TRBV11-2
d_gene: .
CDR3nt: TGTGCCAGCAGGATTTTAGTGGGTTCGAACACCGGGGAGCTGTTTTTT
CDR3aa: CASRILVGSNTGELFF

abundance: few
j_gene: TRBJ2-3
v_gene: TRBV18
d_gene: .
CDR3nt: TGTGCCAGCTCCCTCAAGCGGGCCTTGGGAGATACGCAGTATTTT
CDR3aa: CASSLKRALGDTQYF

abundance: few
j_gene: TRBJ1-3
v_gene: TRBV7-2
d_gene: .
CDR3nt: TGTGCCAGCAGCTTAAGCCCGGGCGGAAACACCATATATTTT
CDR3aa: CASSLSPGGNTIYF

abundance: .
j_gene: TRBJ2-3
v_gene: TRBV2
d_gene: .
CDR3nt: TGTGCCAGCAGTCCCCGTGCAGGGGTAAGCACAGATACGCAGTATTTT
CDR3aa: CASSPRAGVSTDTQYF

abundance: few
j_gene: TRBJ2-5
v_gene: TRBV15
d_gene: .
CDR3nt: TGTGCCACCAGCAGAGACCGAGGGGGGAAGACCCAGTACTTC
CDR3aa: CATSRDRGGKTQYF

abundance: few
j_gene: TRBJ1-3
v_gene: TRBV7-2
d_gene: .
CDR3nt: TGTGCCAGCACCGTAGCGGAAGGGAACACCATATATTTT
CDR3aa: CASTVAEGNTIYF

abundance: few
j_gene: TRBJ1-2
v_gene: TRBV4-3
d_gene: .
CDR3nt: TGCGCCAGCAGCCAGCGCATCTCGGTTAACTATGGCTACACCTTC
CDR3aa: CASSQRISVNYGYTF

abundance: many
j_gene: TRBJ2-1
v_gene: TRBV20-1
d_gene: TRBD2
CDR3nt: TGCAGTGCTAGAGCCGTAGCGGGCTCCTACAATGAGCAGTTCTTC
CDR3aa: CSARAVAGSYNEQFF

abundance: .
j_gene: TRBJ2-3
v_gene: TRBV24-1
d_gene: .
CDR3nt: TGTGCCACCAGGGACAGAGAACGCACAGATACGCAGTATTTT
CDR3aa: CATRDRERTDTQYF

abundance: few
j_gene: TRBJ2-1
v_gene: TRBV12-3/TRBV12-4
d_gene: .
CDR3nt: TGTGCCAGCAGTGAGGATGGCCTCAATGAGCAGTTCTTC
CDR3aa: CASSEDGLNEQFF

abundance: many
j_gene: TRBJ2-2
v_gene: TRBV2
d_gene: TRBD2
CDR3nt: TGTGCCAGTGCGGGGGGGAAGAACACCGGGGAGCTGTTTTTT
CDR3aa: CASAGGKNTGELFF

abundance: many
j_gene: TRBJ1-6
v_gene: TRBV7-2
d_gene: .
CDR3nt: TGTGCCAGCAGCTTTGAAGGGACCCCCCTCCACTTT
CDR3aa: CASSFEGTPLHF

abundance: .
j_gene: TRBJ1-6
v_gene: TRBV5-1
d_gene: .
CDR3nt: TGCGCCAGCAGCGCCACGGCGGATGGGCCCCTCCACTTT
CDR3aa: CASSATADGPLHF

abundance: many
j_gene: TRBJ1-5
v_gene: TRBV5-1
d_gene: .
CDR3nt: TGCGCCAGCAGCTTGGGGGACCAGAATCAGCCCCAGCATTTT
CDR3aa: CASSLGDQNQPQHF

abundance: .
j_gene: TRBJ2-3
v_gene: TRBV5-1
d_gene: .
CDR3nt: TGCGCCAGCAGCTCGGCGGCAGGTCCTTCCACAGATACGCAGTATTTT
CDR3aa: CASSSAAGPSTDTQYF

abundance: .
j_gene: TRBJ1-2
v_gene: TRBV14
d_gene: TRBD1
CDR3nt: TGTGCCAGCAGCCGACCGGGACAGTACGATGGCTACACCTTC
CDR3aa: CASSRPGQYDGYTF

abundance: few
j_gene: TRBJ1-2
v_gene: TRBV6-1
d_gene: .
CDR3nt: TGTGCCAGCAGTCGCACGGAACGTTATGGCTACACCTTC
CDR3aa: CASSRTERYGYTF

abundance: many
j_gene: TRBJ2-1
v_gene: TRBV4-2
d_gene: TRBD2
CDR3nt: TGTGCCAGCAGCCAAGAACTCGGACTAGCGGACCTAAGCTCCTACAATGAGCAGTTCTTC
CDR3aa: CASSQELGLADLSSYNEQFF

abundance: few
j_gene: TRBJ2-7
v_gene: TRBV3-1
d_gene: TRBD2
CDR3nt: TGTGCCAGCAGCCAGAGGACCGGGACTAGTAGAAGAGAGCAGTACTTC
CDR3aa: CASSQRTGTSRREQYF

abundance: few
j_gene: TRBJ2-3
v_gene: TRBV5-1
d_gene: TRBD1
CDR3nt: TGCGCCAGCAGCGCAACCGGGACAGGGGTGACAGATACGCAGTATTTT
CDR3aa: CASSATGTGVTDTQYF

abundance: few
j_gene: TRBJ1-6
v_gene: TRBV19
d_gene: TRBD1
CDR3nt: TGTGCCAGTTCGGGACAGGGTCCCTTAACCCTCCACTTT
CDR3aa: CASSGQGPLTLHF

abundance: many
j_gene: TRBJ1-5
v_gene: TRBV10-3
d_gene: .
CDR3nt: TGTGCCATCACCACGGGTATCAATCAGCCCCAGCATTTT
CDR3aa: CAITTGINQPQHF

abundance: .
j_gene: TRBJ2-7
v_gene: TRBV30
d_gene: TRBD1
CDR3nt: TGTGCCTGGGGCCGAGGGGACAGATTATCGTACGAGCAGTACTTC
CDR3aa: CAWGRGDRLSYEQYF

abundance: many
j_gene: TRBJ1-2
v_gene: TRBV28
d_gene: .
CDR3nt: TGTGCCAGCAGTTCCCACGGATATGGCTACACCTTC
CDR3aa: CASSSHGYGYTF

abundance: few
j_gene: TRBJ1-2
v_gene: TRBV7-9
d_gene: .
CDR3nt: TGTGCCAGCAGCGGTATGGGGGCGGACTATGGCTACACCTTC
CDR3aa: CASSGMGADYGYTF

abundance: few
j_gene: TRBJ1-5
v_gene: TRBV5-4
d_gene: .
CDR3nt: TGTGCCAGCAGCTTAGGGGAAGGGTTTTGGGATCAGCCCCAGCATTTT
CDR3aa: CASSLGEGFWDQPQHF

abundance: few
j_gene: TRBJ1-4
v_gene: TRBV20-1
d_gene: .
CDR3nt: TGCAGTGCTAGATCCCCTCCAACTAATGAAAAACTGTTTTTT
CDR3aa: CSARSPPTNEKLFF

abundance: few
j_gene: TRBJ2-5
v_gene: TRBV12-3/TRBV12-4
d_gene: .
CDR3nt: TGTGCCAGCAGTTTTGGGCGGCGGGGGTACTTC
CDR3aa: CASSFGRRGYF

abundance: many
j_gene: TRBJ2-5
v_gene: TRBV4-2
d_gene: TRBD1
CDR3nt: TGTGCCAGCAGCCTCCAGGGACAGGCTAATAGGGAGACCCAGTACTTC
CDR3aa: CASSLQGQANRETQYF

abundance: .
j_gene: TRBJ1-6
v_gene: TRBV20-1
d_gene: TRBD1
CDR3nt: TGCAGTGCTCGGGACAGCCCCGTTCTTTCACCCCTCCACTTT
CDR3aa: CSARDSPVLSPLHF